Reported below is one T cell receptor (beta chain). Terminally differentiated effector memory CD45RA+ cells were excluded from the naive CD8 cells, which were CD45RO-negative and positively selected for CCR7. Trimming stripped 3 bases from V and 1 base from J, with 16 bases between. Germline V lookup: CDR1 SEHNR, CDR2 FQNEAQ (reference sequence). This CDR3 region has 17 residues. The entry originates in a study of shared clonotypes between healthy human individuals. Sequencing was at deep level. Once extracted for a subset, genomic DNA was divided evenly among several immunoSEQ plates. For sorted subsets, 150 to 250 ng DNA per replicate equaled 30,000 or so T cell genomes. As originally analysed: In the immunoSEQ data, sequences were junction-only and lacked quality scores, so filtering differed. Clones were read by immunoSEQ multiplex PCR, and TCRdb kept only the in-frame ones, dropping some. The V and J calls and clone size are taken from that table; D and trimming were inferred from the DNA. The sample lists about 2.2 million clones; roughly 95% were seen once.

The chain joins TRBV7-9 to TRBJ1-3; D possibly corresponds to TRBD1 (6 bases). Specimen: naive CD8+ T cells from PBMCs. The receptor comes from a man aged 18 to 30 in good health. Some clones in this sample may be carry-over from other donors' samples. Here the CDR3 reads CASSFVGGPQSGNTIYF. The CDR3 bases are TGTGCCAGCAGCTTCGTCGGGGGGCCGCAATCTGGAAACACCATATATTTT.